This T cell receptor (beta chain) was profiled in a study of OX40 agonist ivuxolimab in advanced cancers. Across the whole study: Of mixed ages from about 23 to 90 and averaging approximately 60 years, the group was around 78% male.

The CDR3 is 14 residues long. V gave up 4 bases and J gave up 6 bases, with 14 bases separating them. Germline V gene data show CDR1 as SGHDT and CDR2 as YYEEEE. The protocol was immunoSEQ multiplex PCR, while the TCRdb copy is restricted to in-frame clones and leaves out a portion. The sample records roughly 42,000 clones, under 95% being singletons. The receptor's source is an adult with an advanced solid tumor such as melanoma, head and neck, liver or kidney cancer. The material was CD4+ or CD8+ T cells sorted from blood, obtained in a trial of the OX40 agonist ivuxolimab. The V call is TRBV5-6, the J call TRBJ2-4; perhaps TRBD2 as D (6 bases). The DNA for the CDR3 is TGTGCCAGCAGCGGAGGGGAGTCGGTAAACATTCAGTACTTC. It encodes CASSGGESVNIQYF.